This T cell receptor (beta chain) was sequenced for a study of T cell responses to AZD1222 COVID-19 vaccine (dated by TCRdb to the early 2020s). Regarding the complete study: A total of 230 to 250 trial participants underwent TCR sequencing, of whom under 220 had received two doses of AZD1222 and 26 had received two doses of the MenACWY control vaccine. Enrollment into the trials was organized by age into subgroups of 18-55, 56-69 and 70-plus years, and those subgroups contained about 150, 27 and 61 TCR-sequenced participants, respectively. What the research found in general, with its limitations: Participants were mostly white British, with more females than males. The authors suggested clonal diversity may have been underestimated. Spike-specific TCR breadth and depth rose significantly after two AZD1222 doses compared with day 0 and with MenACWY recipients. Reportedly, almost half of the unique spike-specific TCRs recognized epitopes lying outside the regions that are mutated in the B.1.351 and B.1.1.7 variants. No day 14 peak-response samples were available, so repertoires were characterized only after the peak T cell response. The whole spike protein was spanned by vaccine-associated CD4 TCRs, and dominant responses were seen in regions 160-218 and 743-854. Conclusions about previously exposed vaccinees are limited because only five to seven AZD1222 recipients were SARS-CoV-2 seropositive at baseline. The 56-69-year group was small, and its depth increase did not reach significance, likely because of low power.

The CDR3 regions of human TCRbeta chains were analyzed by immunosequencing. From the authors' description of their analysis: Repertoire TCRs were checked for matches against a reference library of SARS-CoV-2-specific TCRs that had been generated using the MIRA antigen-specificity platform. Breadth was defined as the fraction of unique TCRs that were SARS-CoV-2-associated, and depth was defined as the fraction of total T cells that were SARS-CoV-2-associated. Using the MIRA data, each spike-specific TCR was assigned both to the spike region to which the TCR was reactive and to a CD4 or CD8 class. Log10-transformed breadth and depth values were compared by one-way ANOVA with Sidak's multiple comparisons tests. Drawn from immuneACCESS, this table holds only the in-frame rearrangements with V and J called that TCRdb kept. Clones are partly lost; checked studies trace under half to an unresolved V gene and leave the rest unexplained. V and J calls plus clone size are reproduced from that table; the DNA served to infer D and trimming. Recorded for this sample are some 130,000 clones; about 85% of them occurred a single time. The ten largest clones capture 2% to 3% of the sample.

This clone was seen just once. It has no known antigen specificity. No clone much larger than this one lies a single base away; base qualities are absent. Trimming costs V 4 bases and J 1 base, and their ends lie 11 bases apart. CDR1 is given as LGHDT and CDR2 as YNNKEL, both from the germline V gene (reference sequence). The CDR3 runs 15 residues from the cysteine to the phenylalanine. Of all the DNA, just the CDR3 is kept, 45 bases in frame from base 1. The time point label here, explained by the study, means: about 28 days (+/-7) after the second vaccine dose. AZD1222 recipients with second doses at about 4 weeks or about 12 weeks were pooled, because spike-specific TCR depth and breadth did not differ between schedules. Samples from vaccinated people were obtained from the UK trials COV001 and COV002, which included a single-blind randomized controlled phase 2/3 trial of AZD1222 (ChAdOx1 nCoV-19) in healthy adults. For TCRbeta chain sequencing, PBMC samples were collected from trial participants at day 0 and at day 28 after the second dose.

The sample in question was peripheral blood, obtained 28 days after the second AZD1222 dose. This chain joins TRBV3-1 (or the pseudogene TRBV3-2) to TRBJ1-5; too little of a D gene remains to name it. The receptor was derived from an adult who received the AZD1222 COVID-19 vaccine. The DNA sequence reads TGTGCCAGCAGCCTCGGGTGGGTGAGCAATCAGCCCCAGCATTTT. Its protein reads: CASSLGWVSNQPQHF.